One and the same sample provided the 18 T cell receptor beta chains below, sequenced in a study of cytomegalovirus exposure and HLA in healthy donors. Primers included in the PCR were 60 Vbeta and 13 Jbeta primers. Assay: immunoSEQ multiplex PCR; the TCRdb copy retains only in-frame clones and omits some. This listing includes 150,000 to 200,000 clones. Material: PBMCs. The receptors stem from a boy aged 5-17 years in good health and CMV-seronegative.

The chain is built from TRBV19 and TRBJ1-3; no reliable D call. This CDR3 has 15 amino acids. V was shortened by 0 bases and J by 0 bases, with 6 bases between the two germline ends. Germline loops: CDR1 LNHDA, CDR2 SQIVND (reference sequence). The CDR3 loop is CASSIDSGSGNTIYF. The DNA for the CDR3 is TGTGCCAGTAGTATAGATTCGGGCTCTGGAAACACCATATATTTT.

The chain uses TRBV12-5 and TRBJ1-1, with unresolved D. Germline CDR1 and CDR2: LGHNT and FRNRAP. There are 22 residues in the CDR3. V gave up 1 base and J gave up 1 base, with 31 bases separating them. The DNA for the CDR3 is TGTGCTAGTGGTTTGGAAAAGAACGAACTTCACATGGAGAACCACCAGAACACTGAAGCTTTCTTT. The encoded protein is CASGLEKNELHMENHQNTEAFF.

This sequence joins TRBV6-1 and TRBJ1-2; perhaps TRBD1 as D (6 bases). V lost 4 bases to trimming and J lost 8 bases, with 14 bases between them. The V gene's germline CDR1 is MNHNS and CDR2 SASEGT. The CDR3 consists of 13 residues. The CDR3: CASSVWDIQGYTF. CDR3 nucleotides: TGTGCCAGCAGTGTTTGGGACATCCAAGGCTACACCTTC.

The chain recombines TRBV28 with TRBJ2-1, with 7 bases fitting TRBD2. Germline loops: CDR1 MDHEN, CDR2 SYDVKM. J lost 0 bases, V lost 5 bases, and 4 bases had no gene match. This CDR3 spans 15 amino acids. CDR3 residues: CASSRGGSSYNEQFF. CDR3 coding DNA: TGTGCCAGCAGTCGCGGGGGTAGCTCCTACAATGAGCAGTTCTTC.

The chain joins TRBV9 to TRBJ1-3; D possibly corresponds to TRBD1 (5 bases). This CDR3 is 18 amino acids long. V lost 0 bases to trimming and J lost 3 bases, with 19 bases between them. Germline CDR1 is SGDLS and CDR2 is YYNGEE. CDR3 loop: CASSVGEGTASLGNTIYF. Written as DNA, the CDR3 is TGTGCCAGCAGCGTAGGGGAGGGGACGGCCTCTCTTGGAAACACCATATATTTT.

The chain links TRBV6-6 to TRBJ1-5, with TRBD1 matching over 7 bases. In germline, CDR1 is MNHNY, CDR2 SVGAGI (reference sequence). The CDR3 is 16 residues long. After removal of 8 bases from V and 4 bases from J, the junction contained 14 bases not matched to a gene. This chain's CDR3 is CASSLTDRDLNQPQHF. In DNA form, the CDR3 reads TGTGCCAGCTCCCTAACCGACAGGGACTTAAATCAGCCCCAGCATTTT.

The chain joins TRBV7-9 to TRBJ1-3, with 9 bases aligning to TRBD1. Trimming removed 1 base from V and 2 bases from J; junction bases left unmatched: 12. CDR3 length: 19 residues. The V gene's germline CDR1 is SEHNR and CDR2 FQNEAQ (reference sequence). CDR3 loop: CASSLGRGTGYTTGNTIYF. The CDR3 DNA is TGTGCCAGCAGCTTAGGGAGAGGGACAGGGTATACGACTGGAAACACCATATATTTT.

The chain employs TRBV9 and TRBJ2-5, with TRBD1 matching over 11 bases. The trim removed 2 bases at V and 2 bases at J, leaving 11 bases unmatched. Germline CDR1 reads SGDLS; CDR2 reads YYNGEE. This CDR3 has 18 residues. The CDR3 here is CASSVAGTGGNGQETQYF. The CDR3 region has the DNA TGTGCCAGCAGCGTCGCCGGGACAGGGGGAAATGGTCAAGAGACCCAGTACTTC. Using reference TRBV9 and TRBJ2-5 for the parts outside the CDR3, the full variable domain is DSGVTQTPKHLITATGQRVTLRCSPRSGDLSVYWYQQSLDQGLQFLIQYYNGEERAKGNILERFSAQQFPDLHSELNLSSLELGDSALYFCASSVAGTGGNGQETQYFGPGTRLLVL.

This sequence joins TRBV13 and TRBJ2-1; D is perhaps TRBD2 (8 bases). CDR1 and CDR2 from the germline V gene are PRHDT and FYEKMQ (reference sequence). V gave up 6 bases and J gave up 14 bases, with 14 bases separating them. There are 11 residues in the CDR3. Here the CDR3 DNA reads TGTGCCAGCAGTCGGGAGGGGGCTAAGTTCTTC. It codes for CASSREGAKFF. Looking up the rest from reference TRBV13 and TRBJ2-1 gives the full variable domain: AAGVIQSPRHLIKEKRETATLKCYPIPRHDTVYWYQQGPGQDPQFLISFYEKMQSDKGSIPDRFSAQQFSDYHSELNMSSLELGDSALYFCASSREGAKFFGPGTRLTVL.

This chain's CDR3 is CASSYPRGEGYTF. The CDR3 DNA is TGTGCCAGCAGTTACCCCCGGGGAGAGGGCTACACCTTC. The chain has TRBV6-6 and TRBJ1-2, with no clear D. The CDR3 sequence is 13 residues long. The germline V and J ends were trimmed by 2 bases and 8 bases, with 12 bases remaining between them. Germline lookup yields CDR1 MNHNY and CDR2 SVGAGI (reference sequence).

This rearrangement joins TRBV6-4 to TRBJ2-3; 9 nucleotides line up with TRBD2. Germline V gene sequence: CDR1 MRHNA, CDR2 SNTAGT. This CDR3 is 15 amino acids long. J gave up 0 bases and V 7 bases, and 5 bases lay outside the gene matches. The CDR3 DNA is TGTGCCAGCAAAGAGCGGGGGGCAAGCACAGATACGCAGTATTTT. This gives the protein CASKERGASTDTQYF.

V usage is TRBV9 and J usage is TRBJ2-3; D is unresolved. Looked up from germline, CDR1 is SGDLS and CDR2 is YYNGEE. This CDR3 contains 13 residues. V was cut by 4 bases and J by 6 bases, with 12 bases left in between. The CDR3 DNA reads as TGTGCCAGCAGCTCCCAGGTATTGGATACGCAGTATTTT. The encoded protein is CASSSQVLDTQYF.

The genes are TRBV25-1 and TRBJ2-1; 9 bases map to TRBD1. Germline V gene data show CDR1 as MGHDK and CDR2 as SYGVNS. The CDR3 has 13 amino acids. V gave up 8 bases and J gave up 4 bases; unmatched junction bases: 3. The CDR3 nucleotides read TGTGCCAGCCAGGGACAGGGTTACAATGAGCAGTTCTTC. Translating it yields CASQGQGYNEQFF.

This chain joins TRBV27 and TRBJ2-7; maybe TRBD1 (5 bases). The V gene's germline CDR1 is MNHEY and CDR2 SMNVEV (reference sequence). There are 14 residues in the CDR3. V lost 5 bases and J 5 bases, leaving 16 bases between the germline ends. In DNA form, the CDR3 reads TGTGCCAGCAGTCCAGGACAACTCCTCCACGAGCAGTACTTC. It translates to CASSPGQLLHEQYF.

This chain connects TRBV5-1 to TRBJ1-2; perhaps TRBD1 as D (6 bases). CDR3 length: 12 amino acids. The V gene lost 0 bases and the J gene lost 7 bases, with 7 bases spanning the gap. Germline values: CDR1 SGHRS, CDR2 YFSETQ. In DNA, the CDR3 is TGCGCCAGCAGCTTGGAGGGGGTTGGCTACACCTTC. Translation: CASSLEGVGYTF.

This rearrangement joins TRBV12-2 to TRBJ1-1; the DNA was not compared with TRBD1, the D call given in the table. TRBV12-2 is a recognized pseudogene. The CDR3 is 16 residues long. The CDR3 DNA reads TGTGCAAGTCGCGTCCGGGACAGGGGGTTAGACACTGAAGCTTTCTTT. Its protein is CASRVRDRGLDTEAFF.

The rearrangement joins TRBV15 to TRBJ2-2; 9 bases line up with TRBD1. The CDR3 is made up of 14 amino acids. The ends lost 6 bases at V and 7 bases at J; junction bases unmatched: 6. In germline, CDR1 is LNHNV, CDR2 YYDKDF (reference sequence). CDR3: CATRGGTGFGELFF. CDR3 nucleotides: TGTGCCACCAGGGGGGGGACAGGGTTCGGGGAGCTGTTTTTT.

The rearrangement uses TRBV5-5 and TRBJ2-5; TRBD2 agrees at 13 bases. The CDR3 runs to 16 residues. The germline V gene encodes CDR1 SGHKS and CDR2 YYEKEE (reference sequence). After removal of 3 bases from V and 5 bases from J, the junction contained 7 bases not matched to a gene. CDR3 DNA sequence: TGTGCCAGCAGCTCGGGACTAGCGGGGTTCGGGGAGACCCAGTACTTC. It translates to CASSSGLAGFGETQYF.